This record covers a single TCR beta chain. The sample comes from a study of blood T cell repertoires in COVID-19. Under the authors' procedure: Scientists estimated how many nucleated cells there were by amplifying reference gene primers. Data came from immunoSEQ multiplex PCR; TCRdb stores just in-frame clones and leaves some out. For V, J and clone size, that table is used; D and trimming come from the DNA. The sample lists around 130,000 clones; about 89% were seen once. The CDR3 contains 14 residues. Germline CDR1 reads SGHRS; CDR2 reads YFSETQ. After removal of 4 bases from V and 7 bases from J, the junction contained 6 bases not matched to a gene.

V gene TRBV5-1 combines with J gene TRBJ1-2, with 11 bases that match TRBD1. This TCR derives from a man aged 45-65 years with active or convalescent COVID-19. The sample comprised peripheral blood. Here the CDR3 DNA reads TGCGCCAGCAGCGTGGGACAGGGGGGATCTGGCTACACCTTC. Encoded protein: CASSVGQGGSGYTF.